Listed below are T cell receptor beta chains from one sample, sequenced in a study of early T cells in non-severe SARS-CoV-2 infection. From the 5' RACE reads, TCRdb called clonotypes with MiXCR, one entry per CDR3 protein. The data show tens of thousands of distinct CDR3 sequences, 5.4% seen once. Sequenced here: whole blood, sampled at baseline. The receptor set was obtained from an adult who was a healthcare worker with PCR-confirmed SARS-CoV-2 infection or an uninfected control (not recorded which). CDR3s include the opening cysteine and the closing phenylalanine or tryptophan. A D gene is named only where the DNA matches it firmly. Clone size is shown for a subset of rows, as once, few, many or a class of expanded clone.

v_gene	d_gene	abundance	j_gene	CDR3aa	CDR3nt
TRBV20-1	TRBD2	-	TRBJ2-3	CSAQAGGRADTQYF	TGCAGTGCTCAAGCGGGAGGTCGGGCAGATACGCAGTATTTT
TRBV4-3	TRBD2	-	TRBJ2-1	CASSQGWREGRNEQFF	TGCGCCAGCAGCCAAGGTTGGCGGGAGGGGAGGAATGAGCAGTTCTTC
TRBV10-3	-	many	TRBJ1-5	CAISGDTYSNQPQHF	TGTGCCATCAGTGGGGATACCTATAGCAATCAGCCCCAGCATTTT
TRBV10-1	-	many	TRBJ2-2	CASSPTPGKGNTGELFF	TGCGCCAGCAGTCCCACTCCCGGGAAGGGTAACACCGGGGAGCTGTTTTTT
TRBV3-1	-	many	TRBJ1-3	CASSQNGRNTIYF	TGTGCCAGCAGCCAAAACGGGAGAAACACCATATATTTT
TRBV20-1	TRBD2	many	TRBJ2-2	CSAASGTNTGELFF	TGCAGTGCAGCGAGCGGGACGAACACCGGGGAGCTGTTTTTT
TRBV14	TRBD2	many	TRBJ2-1	CASSQEGSGSLEQFF	TGTGCCAGCAGCCAAGAAGGTAGCGGGAGCTTAGAGCAGTTCTTC
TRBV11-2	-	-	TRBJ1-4	CASSLEYLLGRSGENNEKLFF	TGTGCCAGCAGCTTAGAATATCTCCTCGGCAGATCCGGCGAGAATAATGAAAAACTGTTTTTT
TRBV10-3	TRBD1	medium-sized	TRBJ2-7	CAISGDSPYEQYF	TGTGCCATCTCCGGGGACAGCCCCTACGAGCAGTACTTC
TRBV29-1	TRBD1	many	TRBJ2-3	CSVDQGGTDTQYF	TGCAGCGTGGACCAGGGGGGCACAGATACGCAGTATTTT
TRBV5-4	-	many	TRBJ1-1	CASSFNRAMNTEAFF	TGTGCCAGCAGCTTTAACAGAGCTATGAACACTGAAGCTTTCTTT
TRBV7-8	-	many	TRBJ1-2	CASSLGLYGYTF	TGTGCCAGCAGCTTGGGACTTTATGGCTACACCTTC
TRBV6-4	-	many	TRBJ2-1	CASSVTGGLNEQFF	TGTGCCAGCAGCGTGACCGGGGGGCTCAATGAGCAGTTCTTC
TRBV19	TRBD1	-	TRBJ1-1	CASSNTGTGVLGSTEAFF	TGTGCCAGTAGTAATACCGGGACAGGGGTCCTAGGTAGCACTGAAGCTTTCTTT
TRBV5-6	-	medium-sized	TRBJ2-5	CASSIRGQGEETQYF	TGTGCCAGCAGCATTCGGGGCCAAGGGGAAGAGACCCAGTACTTC
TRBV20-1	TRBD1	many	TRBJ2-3	CSAPDRGNSITDTQYF	TGCAGTGCCCCGGACAGGGGGAACTCCATCACAGATACGCAGTATTTT
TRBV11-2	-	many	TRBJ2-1	CASSSGLVSFYNEQFF	TGTGCCAGCAGCTCCGGGCTCGTGAGTTTCTACAATGAGCAGTTCTTC
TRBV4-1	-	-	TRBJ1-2	CASSQDWVAGVTYGYTF	TGCGCCAGCAGCCAAGACTGGGTTGCGGGGGTGACCTATGGCTACACCTTC
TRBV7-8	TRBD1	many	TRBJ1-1	CASSLADRAVTEAFF	TGTGCCAGCAGCTTAGCCGACAGGGCCGTCACTGAAGCTTTCTTT
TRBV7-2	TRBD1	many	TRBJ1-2	CASSPDRDYGYTF	TGTGCCAGCAGCCCTGACAGGGACTATGGCTACACCTTC
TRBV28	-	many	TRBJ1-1	CASSVGPPGRTEAFF	TGTGCCAGCAGTGTCGGACCGCCGGGGCGCACTGAAGCTTTCTTT
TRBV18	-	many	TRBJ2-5	CASSPPEGLTQYF	TGTGCCAGCTCACCACCGGAGGGCCTGACCCAGTACTTC
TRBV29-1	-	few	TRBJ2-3	CSVVGPGTDTQYF	TGCAGCGTTGTTGGCCCAGGCACAGATACGCAGTATTTT
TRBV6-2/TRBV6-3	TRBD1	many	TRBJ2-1	CASSYPRDRPVLGEILSYNEQFF	TGTGCCAGCAGTTACCCCCGGGACAGGCCTGTTTTGGGGGAGATTTTATCCTACAATGAGCAGTTCTTC
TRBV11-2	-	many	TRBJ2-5	CASSLDSIPRGVETQYF	TGTGCCAGCAGCTTAGATAGTATCCCTCGCGGGGTAGAGACCCAGTACTTC
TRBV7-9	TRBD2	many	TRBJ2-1	CASSPGTSGSATYNEQFF	TGTGCCAGCAGCCCCGGGACTAGCGGGAGCGCAACCTACAATGAGCAGTTCTTC
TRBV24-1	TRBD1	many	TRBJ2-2	CATSDDQGADGELFF	TGTGCCACCAGTGACGACCAGGGGGCTGACGGGGAGCTGTTTTTT
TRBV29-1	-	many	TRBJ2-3	CSVLPNGGTSTDTQYF	TGCAGCGTCCTCCCTAATGGCGGGACGAGCACAGATACGCAGTATTTT
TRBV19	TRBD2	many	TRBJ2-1	CASGRRELYNEQFF	TGTGCCAGTGGGCGGCGGGAGCTATACAATGAGCAGTTCTTC
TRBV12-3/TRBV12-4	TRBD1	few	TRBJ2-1	CASRKRQGANNEQFF	TGTGCCAGCAGAAAGAGACAGGGGGCAAACAATGAGCAGTTCTTC
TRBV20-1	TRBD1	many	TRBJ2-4	CSATPTGVDIQYF	TGCAGTGCTACCCCGACAGGGGTCGACATTCAGTACTTC
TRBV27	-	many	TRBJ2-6	CASSSGPQAGANVLTF	TGTGCCAGCAGTTCCGGACCGCAAGCTGGGGCCAACGTCCTGACTTTC
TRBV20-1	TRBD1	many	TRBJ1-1	CSAPDRGGFRSTEAFF	TGCAGTGCTCCCGACAGGGGAGGATTTAGAAGCACTGAAGCTTTCTTT
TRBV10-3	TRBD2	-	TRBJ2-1	CAISEGELARNYNEQFF	TGTGCCATCAGTGAGGGGGAACTAGCGAGAAATTACAATGAGCAGTTCTTC
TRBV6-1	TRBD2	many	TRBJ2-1	CASSERSTTSGSFNEQFF	TGTGCCAGCAGTGAGCGATCTACTACTAGCGGGAGCTTTAATGAGCAGTTCTTC
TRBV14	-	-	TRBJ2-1	CASSQRTVSSYNEQFF	TGTGCCAGCAGCCAGAGGACAGTTAGCTCCTACAATGAGCAGTTCTTC
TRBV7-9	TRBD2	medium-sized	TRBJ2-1	CASSLHSGRGNEQFF	TGTGCCAGCAGCTTACATAGCGGGAGGGGCAATGAGCAGTTCTTC
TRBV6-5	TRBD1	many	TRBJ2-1	CASAGTGAYNEQFF	TGTGCCAGCGCCGGGACAGGGGCCTACAATGAGCAGTTCTTC
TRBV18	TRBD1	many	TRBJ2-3	CASSPPFWQGVTDTQYF	TGTGCCAGCTCACCCCCTTTCTGGCAGGGGGTCACAGATACGCAGTATTTT
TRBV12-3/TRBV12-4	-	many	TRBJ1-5	CASSATGLNQPQHF	TGTGCCAGCAGCGCCACAGGGCTCAATCAGCCCCAGCATTTT
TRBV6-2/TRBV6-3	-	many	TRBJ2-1	CASSMGGPYNEQFF	TGTGCCAGCAGTATGGGTGGACCCTACAATGAGCAGTTCTTC
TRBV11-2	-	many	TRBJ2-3	CASTRLTPDTQYF	TGTGCCAGCACCCGACTCACCCCAGATACGCAGTATTTT
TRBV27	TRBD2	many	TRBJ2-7	CASSPGLAGIYEQYF	TGTGCCAGCAGTCCGGGACTAGCGGGGATCTACGAGCAGTACTTC
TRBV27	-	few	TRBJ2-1	CASSFRDVEFF	TGTGCCAGCAGTTTCAGGGATGTCGAGTTCTTC
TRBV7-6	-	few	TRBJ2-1	CASSPGRSSYNEQFF	TGTGCCAGCAGCCCCGGAAGGAGCTCCTACAATGAGCAGTTCTTC
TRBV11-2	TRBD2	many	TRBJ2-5	CASSRPAGGPQETQYF	TGTGCCAGCAGCCGTCCAGCGGGAGGCCCACAAGAGACCCAGTACTTC
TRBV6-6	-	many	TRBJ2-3	CASSYTPGQGTDTQYF	TGTGCCAGCAGTTACACTCCCGGGCAGGGCACAGATACGCAGTATTTT
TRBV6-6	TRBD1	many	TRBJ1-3	CASSQDRGQGNTIYF	TGTGCCAGCAGCCAAGACAGGGGGCAAGGAAACACCATATATTTT